The 27 T cell receptor beta chains below come from one sample, sequenced in a study of cytomegalovirus exposure and HLA in healthy donors. With 60 Vbeta and 13 Jbeta primers, the PCR was carried out. The data were produced by immunoSEQ multiplex PCR, yet TCRdb's version contains in-frame clones alone and is incomplete. This table has 100,000 to 150,000 clones, around 82% appearing once. Sequenced input: PBMCs. All receptors come from a female donor in good health and CMV-seronegative.

The chain uses TRBV6-5 and TRBJ1-4; D unclear. V lost 2 bases and J lost 3, with 10 bases in between. CDR1 is MNHEY and CDR2 is SVGAGI in the germline V gene. The CDR3 consists of 15 residues. Written as DNA, the CDR3 is TGTGCCAGCAGTTACGGCGGGAGGTCTAATGAAAAACTGTTTTTT. Protein: CASSYGGRSNEKLFF.

The chain employs TRBV7-3 and TRBJ1-1, with D possibly being TRBD1 (6 bases). Germline V gene sequence: CDR1 SGHTA, CDR2 FQGTGA. CDR3 length: 15 residues. Trimming removed 2 bases at V and 6 bases at J, with 16 bases between. CDR3 DNA sequence: TGTGCCAGCAGCTTATATCCCGAGGGGGTGTCTGAAGCTTTCTTT. The encoded protein is CASSLYPEGVSEAFF. The full variable domain, rest sourced from reference TRBV7-3 and TRBJ1-1, is GAGVSQTPSNKVTEKGKYVELRCDPISGHTALYWYRQSLGQGPEFLIYFQGTGAADDSGLPNDRFFAVRPEGSVSTLKIQRTERGDSAVYLCASSLYPEGVSEAFFGQGTRLTVV.

This sequence joins TRBV10-3 and TRBJ2-2; D is unresolved. V was cut by 0 bases and J by 0 bases, with 8 bases left in between. Germline-derived CDR1 and CDR2 are ENHRY and SYGVKD. The CDR3 consists of 16 residues. The DNA for the CDR3 is TGTGCCATCAGTGAGTCTTGGGCCTCGAACACCGGGGAGCTGTTTTTT. Its translation is CAISESWASNTGELFF.

The chain recombines TRBV18 with TRBJ2-5, with 11 positions matching TRBD1. The end of the DNA is better explained by TRBJ2-7, so the J call may be wrong. Germline lookup yields CDR1 KGHSH and CDR2 LQKENI. CDR3 length equals 14 residues. CDR3 in amino acids: CASSPGQGADEQYF. CDR3 bases: TGTGCCAGCTCGCCCGGACAGGGGGCTGACGAGCAGTACTTC.

The V call is TRBV28, the J call TRBJ2-5, with a possible D match to TRBD1 (6 bases). The germline V and J ends were trimmed by 6 bases and 2 bases, with 16 bases remaining between them. Germline assignment: CDR1 MDHEN and CDR2 SYDVKM. This CDR3 contains 15 residues. The CDR3 sequence: CASSPTGTTQETQYF. The CDR3 DNA sequence: TGTGCCAGCAGCCCTACCGGGACAACTCAAGAGACCCAGTACTTC.

V is TRBV5-1 and J is TRBJ2-1; TRBD2 agrees at 10 bases. The V gene's germline CDR1 is SGHRS and CDR2 YFSETQ. The CDR3 is 15 amino acids. V shed 2 bases, J shed 8 bases, and the junction held 7 bases outside the gene matches. The CDR3 DNA follows: TGCGCCAGCAGCTTAGCGGGAGGGTGGGGCGATGAGCAGTTCTTC. This sequence encodes CASSLAGGWGDEQFF.

The chain couples TRBV19 to TRBJ1-3; the D gene is possibly TRBD1 (5 bases). With 1 base removed from V and 2 bases from J, the gap between germline ends came to 15 bases. Germline V lookup: CDR1 LNHDA, CDR2 SQIVND (reference sequence). This CDR3 region has 17 residues. CDR3 bases: TGTGCCAGTAGTATAGCCGGGGCGGGGCCGACTGGAAACACCATATATTTT. It encodes CASSIAGAGPTGNTIYF. The complete variable domain, with remaining parts taken from reference TRBV19 and TRBJ1-3, reads DGGITQSPKYLFRKEGQNVTLSCEQNLNHDAMYWYRQDPGQGLRLIYYSQIVNDFQKGDIAEGYSVSREKKESFPLTVTSAQKNPTAFYLCASSIAGAGPTGNTIYFGEGSWLTVV.

This sequence joins TRBV4-1 and TRBJ2-3; TRBD1 matches 10 bases. Germline CDR1 is MGHRA and CDR2 is YSYEKL. This CDR3 contains 17 residues. The trim removed 2 bases at V and 7 bases at J, leaving 12 bases unmatched. The DNA of the CDR3 is TGCGCCAGCAGCCAATTGCCCTCCGGGACAGGGGCGTATACGCAGTATTTT. Translation: CASSQLPSGTGAYTQYF.

This clone is a singleton in its sample. The chain joins TRBV5-6 to TRBJ2-5; no clear D gene. The germline gives CDR1 SGHDT, CDR2 YYEEEE. V gave up 2 bases and J gave up 5 bases, with 10 bases separating them. The CDR3 extends over 13 amino acids. This chain's CDR3 is CASSFYGRETQYF. Written as DNA, the CDR3 is TGTGCCAGCAGCTTCTACGGTCGGGAGACCCAGTACTTC.

The chain links TRBV2 to TRBJ2-7; a weak D match, TRBD1 (6 bases). The V end lost 6 bases, the J end lost 3 bases, and 15 bases lay between the germline ends. Germline CDR1 SNHLY, CDR2 FYNNEI. The CDR3 runs 14 residues. DNA for the CDR3: TGTGCCAGCAGAGATTCACAGGGTCTCTACGAGCAGTACTTC. It specifies CASRDSQGLYEQYF.

The J gene is TRBJ2-7, the V gene TRBV29-1, with 7 nucleotides matching TRBD1. V lost 6 bases and J lost 7; bases outside the gene matches: 12. This CDR3 spans 13 amino acids. Germline lookup yields CDR1 SQVTM and CDR2 ANQGSEA. CDR3 DNA: TGCAGCGTCGAGACCGGGACAGTAGGGGAGCAGTACTTC. Protein: CSVETGTVGEQYF.

The chain links TRBV5-8 to TRBJ1-4; TRBD1 might be the D (6 bases). In germline, CDR1 is SGHTS, CDR2 YDEGEE. V shed 1 base and J shed 4 bases, with 11 bases lying between them. The CDR3 contains 15 residues. CDR3 DNA sequence: TGTGCCAGCAGCTTGTGGAAAGGGGGTAATGAAAAACTGTTTTTT. This gives the protein CASSLWKGGNEKLFF.

The table lists this clone with a count of one. The chain recombines TRBV14 with TRBJ2-4, with 7 bases lining up with TRBD2. V gave up 5 bases and J gave up 9 bases; unmatched junction bases: 7. CDR3 length: 13 residues. The germline V gene encodes CDR1 SGHDN and CDR2 FVKESK. CDR3 region: CASSYGLVGIQYF. CDR3 DNA: TGTGCCAGCAGCTACGGACTAGTTGGCATTCAGTACTTC.

This chain connects TRBV2 to TRBJ2-5, with 10 bases identical to TRBD2. In germline, CDR1 is SNHLY, CDR2 FYNNEI. The CDR3 is 16 residues long. Trimming took 3 bases from V and 2 from J; bases not matched to a gene: 6. The DNA for the CDR3 is TGTGCCAGCAGTGATGGGCTAGCGGGGGATCAAGAGACCCAGTACTTC. This gives the protein CASSDGLAGDQETQYF.

This sequence joins TRBV21-1 and TRBJ2-5; TRBD1 is the table's D call and was not checked against the DNA. The DNA matches TRBJ2-7 better at its end, which makes the J call doubtful. TRBV21-1 is a listed pseudogene. This CDR3 contains 13 residues. The CDR3 here is CASTGQPNYEQYF. The CDR3, as DNA: TGTGCCAGCACAGGACAGCCCAACTACGAGCAGTACTTC.

The chain is built from TRBV25-1 and TRBJ1-2; D not resolved. CDR3 length: 14 amino acids. The germline gives CDR1 MGHDK, CDR2 SYGVNS. Between the trimmed V and J ends, which lost 3 bases and 4 bases, there was a span of 12 bases. The CDR3 is CASSDSAGGYGYTF. Written as DNA, the CDR3 is TGTGCCAGCAGTGATTCTGCAGGAGGCTATGGCTACACCTTC.

This chain joins TRBV28 and TRBJ1-1, with 9 bases aligning to TRBD1. J lost 1 base, V lost 2 bases, and 2 bases had no gene match. Germline lookup yields CDR1 MDHEN and CDR2 SYDVKM. This CDR3 has 15 residues. Here the CDR3 reads CASSLRGQGNTEAFF. The CDR3 bases are TGTGCCAGCAGTTTAAGGGGACAGGGGAACACTGAAGCTTTCTTT.

In its sample, this clone was seen a few times. The J gene is TRBJ2-1, the V gene TRBV9; TRBD2 matches at 9 bases. Unmatched junction bases numbered 1, after V lost 0 bases and J lost 3 bases. Germline V gives CDR1 SGDLS, CDR2 YYNGEE. The CDR3 extends over 15 amino acids. The CDR3 protein is CASSVGGGGYNEQFF. The CDR3 DNA follows: TGTGCCAGCAGCGTAGGCGGGGGGGGCTACAATGAGCAGTTCTTC.

V usage is TRBV30 and J usage is TRBJ1-2; tentatively, D is TRBD1 (6 bases). V gave up 3 bases and J gave up 2 bases, with 10 bases separating them. The germline V gene has CDR1 GTSNPN and CDR2 SVGIG (reference sequence). The CDR3 covers 13 residues. CDR3 DNA: TGTGCCTGGAGAGCCGGACAGAACTATGGCTACACCTTC. Its translation: CAWRAGQNYGYTF.

The chain has TRBV2 and TRBJ2-1, with 9 bases that match TRBD1. The length of the CDR3 is 15 residues. In germline, CDR1 is SNHLY, CDR2 FYNNEI. After removal of 2 bases from V and 6 bases from J, the junction contained 5 bases not matched to a gene. This CDR3 reads CASSERRTGVNEQFF. The CDR3 nucleotides are TGTGCCAGCAGTGAACGGCGGACAGGGGTCAATGAGCAGTTCTTC.

The chain combines TRBV2 with TRBJ2-7, with D perhaps matching TRBD1 (5 bases). Germline lookup yields CDR1 SNHLY and CDR2 FYNNEI. Deletions cut 1 base from V and 3 bases from J, with 7 bases between. There are 13 residues in the CDR3. In nucleotides, the CDR3 is TGTGCCAGCAGTGAAGTCAGGGTCTACGAGCAGTACTTC. Its protein product is CASSEVRVYEQYF.

The chain combines TRBV7-9 with TRBJ2-5; D remains unclear. V was trimmed by 3 bases and J by 1 base, leaving 6 bases between them. Germline V CDR1 and CDR2: SEHNR, FQNEAQ (reference sequence). CDR3 length equals 13 residues. The CDR3 bases are TGTGCCAGCAGCTTGCCAGGCCAAGAGACCCAGTACTTC. Encoded protein: CASSLPGQETQYF. The full variable domain, its missing parts supplied by reference TRBV7-9 and TRBJ2-5, is DTGVSQNPRHKITKRGQNVTFRCDPISEHNRLYWYRQTLGQGPEFLTYFQNEAQLEKSRLLSDRFSAERPKGSFSTLEIQRTEQGDSAMYLCASSLPGQETQYFGPGTRLLVL.

The table lists this clone with a few counts. The rearrangement joins TRBV6-1 to TRBJ2-6; TRBD2 might be the D (7 bases). This CDR3 has 16 amino acids. The V and J ends lost 1 base and 4 bases respectively, with 11 bases between them. CDR1 and CDR2 (germline): MNHNS, SASEGT. DNA of the CDR3: TGTGCCAGCAGTGAAGGAGGGGGGGACGGGGCCAACGTCCTGACTTTC. Its translation: CASSEGGGDGANVLTF.

The chain links TRBV18 to TRBJ2-3; 9 nucleotides agree with TRBD1. Germline CDR1 and CDR2: KGHSH and LQKENI. The CDR3 spans 16 residues. V trimming: 0 bases; J trimming: 5 bases; junction bases outside the gene matches: 6. CDR3 in DNA: TGTGCCAGCTCACCACCGGAGACAGGGGGTGAAGATACGCAGTATTTT. It translates to CASSPPETGGEDTQYF. The whole variable domain, filled in from reference TRBV18 and TRBJ2-3, reads NAGVMQNPRHLVRRRGQEARLRCSPMKGHSHVYWYRQLPEEGLKFMVYLQKENIIDESGMPKERFSAEFPKEGPSILRIQQVVRGDSAAYFCASSPPETGGEDTQYFGPGTRLTVL.

This chain joins TRBV5-4 and TRBJ2-3, with 7 bases fitting TRBD2. CDR1 is SGHNT, CDR2 YYREEE, per germline (reference sequence). The V and J ends lost 2 bases and 4 bases, in that order; junction bases with no gene match: 4. This CDR3 spans 14 amino acids. The CDR3 coding sequence is TGTGCCAGCAGCTTCCAGCGGGGTTCAGATACGCAGTATTTT. It is translated as CASSFQRGSDTQYF.

This clone appeared a single time. This chain uses TRBV6-1 with TRBJ1-1; no reliable D call. The germline V gene encodes CDR1 MNHNS and CDR2 SASEGT. CDR3 size: 14 residues. The V end lost 5 bases, the J end lost 1 base, and 11 bases lay between the germline ends. CDR3 DNA: TGTGCCAGCAGTTCCCCTCTAGGGAACACTGAAGCTTTCTTT. Amino acid sequence: CASSSPLGNTEAFF.

This clone was detected once. A read error may account for a junction end that differs from germline. The CDR3 reads CSSSYFRQGPGDTQYF. Here the CDR3 DNA reads TGTTCCAGCAGCTATTTCCGACAGGGCCCGGGGGATACGCAGTATTTT. This chain joins TRBV7-9 and TRBJ2-3; 7 nucleotides line up with TRBD1. The CDR3 extends over 16 amino acids. The germline CDR1 and CDR2 sequences are SEHNR and FQNEAQ (reference sequence).